The clone carrying this T cell receptor beta chain was recorded at least ten times. The data are from a study of breast tumors, draining lymph nodes, adjacent tissues. TCRdb re-derived calls from the multiplex PCR reads in MiXCR, one entry per CDR3 protein. The profile shows around 140,000 distinct CDR3 sequences, under 25% of them singletons. Breast cancer patients provided tissue from their axillary draining lymph nodes. The V gene lost 1 base and the J gene lost 13 bases, with 19 bases spanning the gap. From germline, CDR1 is LGHNA and CDR2 YNFKEQ. CDR3 length equals 15 residues. The receptor was isolated from a female donor with breast cancer. Some clones in this sample may be carry-over from other donors' samples. This chain joins TRBV4-2 and TRBJ1-4; D perhaps matches TRBD1 (5 bases). The sequenced sample was axillary lymph node tissue. This CDR3 reads CASSQVGQGPFVLFF. CDR3 in DNA: TGTGCCAGCAGCCAAGTGGGGCAGGGCCCATTCGTACTGTTTTTT.